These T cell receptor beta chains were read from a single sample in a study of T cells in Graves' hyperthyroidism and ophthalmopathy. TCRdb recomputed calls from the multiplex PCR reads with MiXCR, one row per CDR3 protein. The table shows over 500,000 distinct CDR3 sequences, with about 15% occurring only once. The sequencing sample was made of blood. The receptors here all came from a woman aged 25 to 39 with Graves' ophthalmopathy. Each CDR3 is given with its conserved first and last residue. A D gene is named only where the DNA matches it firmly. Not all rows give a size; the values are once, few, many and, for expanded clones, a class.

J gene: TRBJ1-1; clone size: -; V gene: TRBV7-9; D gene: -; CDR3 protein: CASSPHQGFTEAFF; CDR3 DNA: TGTGCCAGCAGCCCACACCAGGGGTTCACTGAAGCTTTCTTT
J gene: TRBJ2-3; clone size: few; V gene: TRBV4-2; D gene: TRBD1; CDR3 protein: CASSQEQGVTDTQYF; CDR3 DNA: TGTGCCAGCAGCCAAGAGCAGGGGGTCACAGATACGCAGTATTTT
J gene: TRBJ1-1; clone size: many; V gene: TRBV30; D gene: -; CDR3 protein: CAWSVSGFTEAFF; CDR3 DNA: TGTGCCTGGAGTGTATCCGGGTTCACTGAAGCTTTCTTT
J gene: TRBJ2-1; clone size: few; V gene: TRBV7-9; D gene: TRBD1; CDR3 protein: CASSSQIIRRTGSSYNEQFF; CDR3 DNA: TGTGCCAGCAGCTCGCAGATAATCCGACGGACAGGAAGCTCCTACAATGAGCAGTTCTTC
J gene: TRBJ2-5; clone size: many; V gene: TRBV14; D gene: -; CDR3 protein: CASSRTDQETQYF; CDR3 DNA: TGTGCCAGCAGTCGAACCGATCAAGAGACCCAGTACTTC
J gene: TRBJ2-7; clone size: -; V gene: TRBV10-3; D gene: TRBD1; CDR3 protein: CAISVVGTGGGEQYF; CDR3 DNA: TGTGCCATCAGTGTCGTTGGGACAGGGGGCGGCGAGCAGTACTTC
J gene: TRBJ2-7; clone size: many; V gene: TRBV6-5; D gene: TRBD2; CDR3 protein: CASSYGREGYEQYF; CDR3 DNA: TGTGCCAGCAGTTACGGGCGGGAGGGCTACGAGCAGTACTTC
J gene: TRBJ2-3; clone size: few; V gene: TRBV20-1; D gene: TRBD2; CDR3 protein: CSARGGGDYSTYTQYF; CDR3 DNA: TGCAGTGCTAGGGGCGGGGGAGACTACAGCACCTATACGCAGTATTTT
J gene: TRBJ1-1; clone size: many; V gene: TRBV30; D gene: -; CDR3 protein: CAWSVWGGPRNTEAFF; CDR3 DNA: TGTGCCTGGAGTGTATGGGGGGGGCCGAGGAACACTGAAGCTTTCTTT
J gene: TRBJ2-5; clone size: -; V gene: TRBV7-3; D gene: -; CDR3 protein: CASSSDKQETQYF; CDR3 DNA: TGTGCCAGCAGCTCGGACAAACAAGAGACCCAGTACTTC
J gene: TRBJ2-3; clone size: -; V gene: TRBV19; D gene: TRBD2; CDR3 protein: CASSTLAGEQGTQYF; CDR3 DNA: TGTGCCAGTAGTACACTAGCGGGAGAACAGGGTACGCAGTATTTT
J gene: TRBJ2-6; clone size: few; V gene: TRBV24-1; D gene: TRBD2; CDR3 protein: CATSDSGGISGANVLTF; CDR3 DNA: TGTGCCACCAGTGATTCGGGAGGGATCTCTGGGGCCAACGTCCTGACTTTC
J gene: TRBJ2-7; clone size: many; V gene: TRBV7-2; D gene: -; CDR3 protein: CASSETLYEQYF; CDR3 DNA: TGTGCCAGCAGCGAGACCCTCTACGAGCAGTACTTC
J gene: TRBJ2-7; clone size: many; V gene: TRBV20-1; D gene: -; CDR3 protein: CSARAGTSYEQYF; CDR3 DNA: TGCAGTGCTAGAGCGGGAACTTCCTACGAGCAGTACTTC
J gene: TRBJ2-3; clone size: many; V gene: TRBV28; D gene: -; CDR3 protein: CATQTGTGSTDTQYF; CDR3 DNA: TGTGCCACCCAGACCGGGACGGGAAGCACAGATACGCAGTATTTT
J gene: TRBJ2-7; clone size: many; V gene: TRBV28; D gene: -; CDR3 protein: CASSYRVSEQYF; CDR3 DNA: TGTGCCAGCAGTTATCGGGTTTCCGAGCAGTACTTC
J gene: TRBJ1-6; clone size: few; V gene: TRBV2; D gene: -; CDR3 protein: CASSRETPVLVPYNSPLHF; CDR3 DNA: TGTGCCAGCAGCCGAGAAACCCCGGTTTTAGTCCCCTATAATTCACCCCTCCACTTT
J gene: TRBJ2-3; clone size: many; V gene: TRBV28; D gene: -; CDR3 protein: CASSLEFPTDTQYF; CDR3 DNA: TGTGCCAGCAGTTTAGAGTTTCCCACAGATACGCAGTATTTT
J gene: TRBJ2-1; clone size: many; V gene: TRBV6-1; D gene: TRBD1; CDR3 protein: CASSTTGGTYNEQFF; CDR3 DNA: TGTGCCAGCAGCACGACAGGGGGCACCTACAATGAGCAGTTCTTC
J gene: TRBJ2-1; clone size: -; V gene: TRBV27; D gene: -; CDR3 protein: CASSPEDSYNEQFF; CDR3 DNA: TGTGCCAGCAGTCCAGAGGACAGCTACAATGAGCAGTTCTTC
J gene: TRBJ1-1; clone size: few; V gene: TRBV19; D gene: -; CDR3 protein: CASKTGQMNTEAFF; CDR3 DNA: TGTGCCAGTAAAACGGGACAAATGAACACTGAAGCTTTCTTT
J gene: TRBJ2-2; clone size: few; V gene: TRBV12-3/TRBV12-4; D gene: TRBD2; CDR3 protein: CASSLAGGHTGELLF; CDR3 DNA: TGTGCCAGCAGTTTAGCGGGAGGGCACACCGGGGAGCTGCTTTTT
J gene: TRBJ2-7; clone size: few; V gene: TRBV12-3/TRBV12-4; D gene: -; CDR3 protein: CASSLEVRSQQYF; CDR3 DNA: TGTGCCAGCAGTTTAGAGGTGAGGTCCCAGCAGTACTTC
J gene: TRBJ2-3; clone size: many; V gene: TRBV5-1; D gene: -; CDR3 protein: CASTKGIDTDTQYF; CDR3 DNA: TGCGCCAGCACGAAGGGGATTGACACAGATACGCAGTATTTT
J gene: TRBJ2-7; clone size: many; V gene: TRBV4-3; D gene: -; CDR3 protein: CASSQEIAATVYEQYF; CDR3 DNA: TGCGCCAGCAGCCAAGAGATCGCAGCGACAGTCTACGAGCAGTACTTC
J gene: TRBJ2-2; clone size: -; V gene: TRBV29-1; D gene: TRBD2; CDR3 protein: CSVETGTSGPRDTGELFF; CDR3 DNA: TGCAGCGTGGAAACCGGGACTAGCGGCCCGAGGGACACCGGGGAGCTGTTTTTT
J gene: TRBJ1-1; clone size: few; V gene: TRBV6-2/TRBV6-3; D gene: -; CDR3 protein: CASSYDVVLNTEAFF; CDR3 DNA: TGTGCCAGCAGTTATGATGTGGTTTTGAACACTGAAGCTTTCTTT
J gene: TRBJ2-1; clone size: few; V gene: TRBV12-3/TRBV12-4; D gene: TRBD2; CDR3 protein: CASSDSGTSGLQFF; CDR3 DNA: TGTGCCAGCAGTGACTCCGGGACTAGCGGGCTGCAGTTCTTC
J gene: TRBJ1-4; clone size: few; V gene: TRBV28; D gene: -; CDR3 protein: CASSTREKLFF; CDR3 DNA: TGTGCCAGCAGTACGCGTGAAAAACTGTTTTTT
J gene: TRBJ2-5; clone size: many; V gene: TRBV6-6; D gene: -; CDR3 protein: CASSYSLGETQYF; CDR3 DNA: TGTGCCAGCAGTTACAGCCTAGGGGAGACCCAGTACTTC
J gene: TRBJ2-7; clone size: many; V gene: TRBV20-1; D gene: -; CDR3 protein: CSARDPREDYEQYF; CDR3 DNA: TGCAGTGCTAGAGATCCCAGGGAGGACTACGAGCAGTACTTC
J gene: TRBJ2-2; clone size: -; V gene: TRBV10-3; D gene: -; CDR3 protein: CAISDRESGELFF; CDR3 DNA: TGTGCCATCAGTGATCGGGAGTCCGGGGAGCTGTTTTTT
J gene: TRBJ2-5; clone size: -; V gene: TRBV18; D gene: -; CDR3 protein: CASSRTRDSLQETQYF; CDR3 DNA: TGTGCCAGCTCACGAACCCGGGACTCCCTGCAAGAGACCCAGTACTTC